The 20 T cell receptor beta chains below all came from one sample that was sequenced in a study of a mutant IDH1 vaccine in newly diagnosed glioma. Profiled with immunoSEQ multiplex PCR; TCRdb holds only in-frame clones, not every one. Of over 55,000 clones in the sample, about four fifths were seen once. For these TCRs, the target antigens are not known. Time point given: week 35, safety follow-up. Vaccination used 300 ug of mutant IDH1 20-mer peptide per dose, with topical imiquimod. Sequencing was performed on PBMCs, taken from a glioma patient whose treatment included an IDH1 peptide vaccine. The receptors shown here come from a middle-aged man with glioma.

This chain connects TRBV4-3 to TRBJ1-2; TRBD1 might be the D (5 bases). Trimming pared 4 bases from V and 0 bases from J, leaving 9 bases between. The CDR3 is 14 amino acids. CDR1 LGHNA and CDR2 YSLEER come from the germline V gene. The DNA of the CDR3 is TGCGCCAGCAGCCGCGGAGGGGCTAACTATGGCTACACCTTC. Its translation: CASSRGGANYGYTF.

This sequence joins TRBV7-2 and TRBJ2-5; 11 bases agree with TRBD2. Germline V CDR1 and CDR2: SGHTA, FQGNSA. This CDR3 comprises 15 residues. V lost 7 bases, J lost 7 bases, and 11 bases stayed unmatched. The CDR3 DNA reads TGTGCCAGCACCCTAGCGGGGGGCCGGTCGGCGACCCAGTACTTC. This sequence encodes CASTLAGGRSATQYF.

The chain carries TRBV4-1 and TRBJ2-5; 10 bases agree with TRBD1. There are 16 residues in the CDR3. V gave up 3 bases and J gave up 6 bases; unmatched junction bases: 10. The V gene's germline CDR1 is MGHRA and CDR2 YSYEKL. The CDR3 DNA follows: TGCGCCAGCAGCCAGGGTCGACAGGGGGCCTTTCAGACCCAGTACTTC. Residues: CASSQGRQGAFQTQYF.

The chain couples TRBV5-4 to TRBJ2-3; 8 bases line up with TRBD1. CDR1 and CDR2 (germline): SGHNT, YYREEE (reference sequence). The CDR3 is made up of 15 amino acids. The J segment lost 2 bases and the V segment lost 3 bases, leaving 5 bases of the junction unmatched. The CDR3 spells CASSYLGQVTDTQYF. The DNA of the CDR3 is TGTGCCAGCAGCTACTTGGGACAGGTCACAGATACGCAGTATTTT.

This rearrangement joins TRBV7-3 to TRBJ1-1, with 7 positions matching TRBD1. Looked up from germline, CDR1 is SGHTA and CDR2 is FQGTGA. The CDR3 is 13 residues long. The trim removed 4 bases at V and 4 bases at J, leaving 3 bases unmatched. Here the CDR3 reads CASSYDRATEAFF. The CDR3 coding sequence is TGTGCCAGCAGCTACGACAGGGCCACTGAAGCTTTCTTT.

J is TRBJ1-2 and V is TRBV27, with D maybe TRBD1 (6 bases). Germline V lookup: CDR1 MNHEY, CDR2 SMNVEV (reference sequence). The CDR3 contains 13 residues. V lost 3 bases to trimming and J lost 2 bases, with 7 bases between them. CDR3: CASSFQGNYGYTF. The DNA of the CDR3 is TGTGCCAGCAGTTTCCAGGGGAACTATGGCTACACCTTC.

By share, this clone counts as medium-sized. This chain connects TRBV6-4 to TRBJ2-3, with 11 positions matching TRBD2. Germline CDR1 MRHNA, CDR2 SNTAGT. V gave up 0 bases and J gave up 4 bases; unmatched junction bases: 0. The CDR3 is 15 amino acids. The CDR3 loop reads CASSDSSGGADTQYF. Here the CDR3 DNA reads TGTGCCAGCAGTGACTCTAGCGGGGGGGCAGATACGCAGTATTTT.

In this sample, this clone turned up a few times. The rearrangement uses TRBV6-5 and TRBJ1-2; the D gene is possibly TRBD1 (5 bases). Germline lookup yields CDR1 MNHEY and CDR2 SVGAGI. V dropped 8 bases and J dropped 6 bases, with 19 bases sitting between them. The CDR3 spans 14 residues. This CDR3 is CASCRTGAVHGYTF. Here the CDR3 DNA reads TGTGCCAGCTGCAGGACCGGGGCGGTCCATGGCTACACCTTC.

This CDR3 is CAWSVSWDSRMNTEAFF. CDR3 sequence (DNA): TGTGCCTGGAGTGTAAGTTGGGACAGCCGCATGAACACTGAAGCTTTCTTT. The gene calls are TRBV30 and TRBJ1-1; 7 bases agree with TRBD1. The CDR3 is 17 amino acids. Germline V gene data show CDR1 as GTSNPN and CDR2 as SVGIG (reference sequence). The junction had 10 bases not matched to a gene; V was cut back by 0 bases and J by 0 bases.

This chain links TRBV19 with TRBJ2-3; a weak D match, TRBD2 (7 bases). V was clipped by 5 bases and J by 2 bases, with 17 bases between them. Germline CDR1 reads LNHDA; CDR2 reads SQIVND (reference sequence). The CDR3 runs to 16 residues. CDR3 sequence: CASSPRGAANTDTQYF. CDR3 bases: TGTGCCAGTAGTCCCCGGGGGGCCGCTAACACAGATACGCAGTATTTT.

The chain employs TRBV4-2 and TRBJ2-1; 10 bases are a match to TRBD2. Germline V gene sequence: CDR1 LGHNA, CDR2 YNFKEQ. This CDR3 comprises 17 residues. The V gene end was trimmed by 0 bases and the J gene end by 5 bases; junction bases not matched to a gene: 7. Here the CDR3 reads CASSQEGALAGDNEQFF. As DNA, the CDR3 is TGTGCCAGCAGCCAAGAAGGGGCGCTAGCGGGGGACAATGAGCAGTTCTTC.

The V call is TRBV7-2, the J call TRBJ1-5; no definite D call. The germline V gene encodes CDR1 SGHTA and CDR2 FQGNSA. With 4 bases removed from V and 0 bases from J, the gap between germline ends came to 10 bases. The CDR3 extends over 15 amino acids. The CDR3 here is CASSSHQFSNQPQHF. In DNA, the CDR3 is TGTGCCAGCAGCTCTCATCAATTTAGCAATCAGCCCCAGCATTTT.

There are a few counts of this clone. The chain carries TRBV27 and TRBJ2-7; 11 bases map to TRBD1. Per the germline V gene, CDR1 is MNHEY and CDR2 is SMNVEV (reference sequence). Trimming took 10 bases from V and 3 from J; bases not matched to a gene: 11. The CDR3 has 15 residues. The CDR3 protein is CATKGRGTGGYEQYF. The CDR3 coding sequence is TGTGCCACCAAAGGAAGGGGGACAGGGGGCTACGAGCAGTACTTC.

The CDR3: CASRPAFRTGVENTEAFF. The CDR3 coding sequence is TGTGCCAGCAGACCGGCCTTCAGGACAGGGGTCGAGAACACTGAAGCTTTCTTT. The V call is TRBV5-4, the J call TRBJ1-1; 9 nucleotides align to TRBD1. With 5 bases clipped from V and 1 base from J, the junction kept 15 bases outside the gene matches. CDR3 length: 18 amino acids. Germline values: CDR1 SGHNT, CDR2 YYREEE (reference sequence). The variable domain in full, with the rest retrieved from reference TRBV5-4 and TRBJ1-1, is ETGVTQSPTHLIKTRGQQVTLRCSSQSGHNTVSWYQQALGQGPQFIFQYYREEENGRGNFPPRFSGLQFPNYSSELNVNALELDDSALYLCASRPAFRTGVENTEAFFGQGTRLTVV.

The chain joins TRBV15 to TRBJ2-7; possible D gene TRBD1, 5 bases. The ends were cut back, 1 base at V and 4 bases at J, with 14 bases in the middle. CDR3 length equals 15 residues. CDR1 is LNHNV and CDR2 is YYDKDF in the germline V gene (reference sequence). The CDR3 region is CATSRGEGDVYEQYF. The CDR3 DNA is TGTGCCACCAGCAGAGGGGAAGGGGATGTGTACGAGCAGTACTTC.

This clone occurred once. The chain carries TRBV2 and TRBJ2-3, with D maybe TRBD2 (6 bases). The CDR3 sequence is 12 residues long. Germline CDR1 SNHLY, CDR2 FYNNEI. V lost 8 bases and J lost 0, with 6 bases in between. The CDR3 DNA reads TGTGCCAGCGCGGGAAGCACAGATACGCAGTATTTT. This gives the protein CASAGSTDTQYF. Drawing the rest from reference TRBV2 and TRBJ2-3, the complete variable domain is EPEVTQTPSHQVTQMGQEVILRCVPISNHLYFYWYRQILGQKVEFLVSFYNNEISEKSEIFDDQFSVERPDGSNFTLKIRSTKLEDSAMYFCASAGSTDTQYFGPGTRLTVL.

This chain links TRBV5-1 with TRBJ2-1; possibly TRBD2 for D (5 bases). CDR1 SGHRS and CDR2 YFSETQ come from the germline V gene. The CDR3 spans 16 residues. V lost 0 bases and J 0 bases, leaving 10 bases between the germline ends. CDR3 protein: CASSLVGASSYNEQFF. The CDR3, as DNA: TGCGCCAGCAGCTTGGTGGGAGCGAGCTCCTACAATGAGCAGTTCTTC.

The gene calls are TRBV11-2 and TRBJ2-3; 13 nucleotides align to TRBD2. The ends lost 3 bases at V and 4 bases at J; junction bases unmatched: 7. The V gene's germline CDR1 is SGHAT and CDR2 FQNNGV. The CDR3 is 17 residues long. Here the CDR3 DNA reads TGTGCCAGCAGCTTGACTAGCGGGGGGCCCCTCGCAGATACGCAGTATTTT. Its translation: CASSLTSGGPLADTQYF.

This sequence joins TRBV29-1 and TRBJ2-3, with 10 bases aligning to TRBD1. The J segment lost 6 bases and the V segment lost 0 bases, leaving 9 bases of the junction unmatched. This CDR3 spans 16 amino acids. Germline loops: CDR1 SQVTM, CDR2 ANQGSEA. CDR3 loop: CSVEDLDRGRVDTQYF. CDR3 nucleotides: TGCAGCGTTGAAGATCTTGACAGGGGGCGGGTGGATACGCAGTATTTT.

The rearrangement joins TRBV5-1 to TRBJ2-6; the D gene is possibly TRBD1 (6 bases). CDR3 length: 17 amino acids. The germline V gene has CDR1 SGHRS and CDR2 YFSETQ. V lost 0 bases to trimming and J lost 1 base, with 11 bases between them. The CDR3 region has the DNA TGCGCCAGCAGCTTGGGACAGGCGCTTTCTGGGGCCAACGTCCTGACTTTC. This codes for CASSLGQALSGANVLTF.